This passage covers 10 T cell receptor beta chains from one sample sequenced in a study of OX40 agonist ivuxolimab in advanced cancers. Sequenced by immunoSEQ multiplex PCR; TCRdb stores in-frame clones only, minus some. Of 55,000 to 85,000 clones in the sample, 87% were seen once. The material was CD4+ or CD8+ T cells sorted from blood, obtained in a trial of the OX40 agonist ivuxolimab. These receptors originate from an adult with an advanced solid tumor such as melanoma, head and neck, liver or kidney cancer.

This sequence joins TRBV5-6 and TRBJ2-5; D is undetermined. The V and J ends lost 4 bases and 9 bases respectively, with 10 bases between them. Germline lookup yields CDR1 SGHDT and CDR2 YYEEEE. The CDR3 runs 11 residues. The CDR3 nucleotides are TGTGCCAGCAGCAGCTCCCGGGCCCAGTACTTC. Translation gives CASSSSRAQYF.

V usage is TRBV7-8 and J usage is TRBJ1-1; D possibly corresponds to TRBD1 (6 bases). The CDR3 is 15 residues long. Germline V gene sequence: CDR1 SGHVS, CDR2 FQNEAQ. Trimming stripped 4 bases from V and 1 base from J, with 13 bases between. The CDR3 nucleotides are TGTGCCAGCAGCTGGACGGACAGTCCGAACACTGAAGCTTTCTTT. It translates to CASSWTDSPNTEAFF.

The genes are TRBV5-6 and TRBJ1-3; D is perhaps TRBD1 (6 bases). This CDR3 has 16 residues. Germline V gene sequence: CDR1 SGHDT, CDR2 YYEEEE. V was trimmed by 4 bases and J by 0 bases, leaving 14 bases between them. In DNA form, the CDR3 reads TGTGCCAGCAGCCCCGGGGGGCCGTCCTCTGGAAACACCATATATTTT. Encoded protein: CASSPGGPSSGNTIYF.

This rearrangement joins TRBV5-6 to TRBJ1-1; TRBD1 might be the D (5 bases). The V gene's germline CDR1 is SGHDT and CDR2 YYEEEE. Trimming pared 3 bases from V and 5 bases from J, leaving 8 bases between. The length of the CDR3 is 12 residues. The CDR3 protein is CASSWGRTEAFF. The CDR3 nucleotides are TGTGCCAGCAGCTGGGGCCGAACTGAAGCTTTCTTT.

The chain is built from TRBV5-5 and TRBJ2-1; possible D gene TRBD2, 5 bases. This CDR3 has 18 amino acids. V lost 0 bases to trimming and J lost 5 bases, with 21 bases between them. In germline, CDR1 is SGHKS, CDR2 YYEKEE (reference sequence). The CDR3 reads CASSLGVISGGGDNEQFF. CDR3 nucleotides: TGTGCCAGCAGCTTGGGAGTCATAAGTGGAGGAGGTGACAATGAGCAGTTCTTC.

V is TRBV27 and J is TRBJ1-1; 9 bases align to TRBD1. V dropped 6 bases and J dropped 4; count of bases not matched to a gene: 9. Germline V CDR1 and CDR2: MNHEY, SMNVEV (reference sequence). The CDR3 contains 15 residues. CDR3 amino acids: CASSSHRGPGTEAFF. DNA of the CDR3: TGTGCCAGCAGCTCTCACAGGGGGCCGGGCACTGAAGCTTTCTTT.

CDR3 residues: CASSFEGRTGGYTF. CDR3 DNA: TGTGCCAGCAGCTTCGAAGGCCGGACGGGTGGCTACACCTTC. The chain joins TRBV7-2 to TRBJ1-2; D is uncertain. V was clipped by 3 bases and J by 7 bases, with 15 bases between them. The CDR3 is made up of 14 amino acids. Germline V lookup: CDR1 SGHTA, CDR2 FQGNSA.

V gene TRBV9 combines with J gene TRBJ1-2, with D hard to call. The CDR3 spans 13 residues. Germline assignment: CDR1 SGDLS and CDR2 YYNGEE. V gave up 4 bases and J gave up 4 bases, with 11 bases separating them. Here the CDR3 DNA reads TGTGCCAGCAGCCCCGATGGGGTCTATGGCTACACCTTC. Protein product: CASSPDGVYGYTF.

J is TRBJ1-1 and V is TRBV6-5; maybe TRBD1 (5 bases). Germline lookup yields CDR1 MNHEY and CDR2 SVGAGI. Trimming shortened V by 2 bases and J by 4 bases, and 8 bases separated the two germline ends. The CDR3 extends over 13 amino acids. The DNA for the CDR3 is TGTGCCAGCAGTTACGGAAGGGGCACTGAAGCTTTCTTT. Translated, it gives CASSYGRGTEAFF.

The rearrangement links TRBV7-3 to TRBJ2-7, with 10 bases identical to TRBD1. Looked up from germline, CDR1 is SGHTA and CDR2 is FQGTGA. V was clipped by 5 bases and J by 4 bases; unmatched bases: 5. This CDR3 is built from 14 residues. As DNA, the CDR3 is TGTGCCAGCAGCCCGACAGGGGGCTCGTACGAGCAGTACTTC. This codes for CASSPTGGSYEQYF. The variable domain in full, completed from reference TRBV7-3 and TRBJ2-7, reads GAGVSQTPSNKVTEKGKYVELRCDPISGHTALYWYRQSLGQGPEFLIYFQGTGAADDSGLPNDRFFAVRPEGSVSTLKIQRTERGDSAVYLCASSPTGGSYEQYFGPGTRLTVT.